This T cell receptor (beta chain) was obtained from a study of CD8+CD57+ T cells in acquired aplastic anemia. Study overall: Average DNA yield from sorted CD4+ and CD8+ cells was around 3 ug. Findings and caveats of the study: In common between the patients and the controls were some 28 CD8+ CDR3 sequences. Patients showed no significant difference from controls in CD8+ Simpson's diversity.

The trim removed 1 base at V and 7 bases at J, leaving 11 bases unmatched. The length of the CDR3 is 17 residues. Germline V gene lookup returns CDR1 SGHTA and CDR2 FQGNSA. The template used for profiling TCR beta VDJ and CDR3 was genomic DNA. In TCRdb, the reads were re-called with MiXCR into one record per CDR3 protein. The sample comprises about 180,000 distinct CDR3 sequences, roughly 65% of which are singletons, and about 39% rests with the top ten. There are many counts of this clonotype. Antigen: not known. CD8+CD57+ cell expansion, shown by flow cytometry, had occurred in the patients selected for sequencing. None of the patients had been given any therapy when their blood was sampled.

Sequences were obtained from sorted CD4+, CD8+, or CD8+CD57+ T cells (not recorded which) from PBMCs. The chain recombines TRBV7-2 with TRBJ2-1; 9 nucleotides line up with TRBD2. The clonotype was recovered from a human donor with aplastic anemia. CDR3 bases: TGTGCCAGCAGCTTAGAGCCCAGCGGGGGGCAGGGGAATGAGCAGTTCTTC. Protein sequence: CASSLEPSGGQGNEQFF.